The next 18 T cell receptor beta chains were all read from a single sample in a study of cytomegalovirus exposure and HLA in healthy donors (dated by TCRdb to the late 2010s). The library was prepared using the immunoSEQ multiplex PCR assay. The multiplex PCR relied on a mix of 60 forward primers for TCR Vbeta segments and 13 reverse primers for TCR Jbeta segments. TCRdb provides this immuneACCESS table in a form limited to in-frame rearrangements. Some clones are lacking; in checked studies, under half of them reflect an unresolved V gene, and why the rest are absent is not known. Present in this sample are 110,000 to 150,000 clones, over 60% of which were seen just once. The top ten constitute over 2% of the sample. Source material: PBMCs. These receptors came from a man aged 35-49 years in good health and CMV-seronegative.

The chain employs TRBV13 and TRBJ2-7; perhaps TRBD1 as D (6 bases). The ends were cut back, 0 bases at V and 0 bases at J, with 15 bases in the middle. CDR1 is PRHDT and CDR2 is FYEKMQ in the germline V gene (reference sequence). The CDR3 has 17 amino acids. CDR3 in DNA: TGTGCCAGCAGCTTAGGGGTAGCGACAGGTAGCTCCTACGAGCAGTACTTC. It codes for CASSLGVATGSSYEQYF.

CDR3 bases: TGTGCCAGCAGCCCGGGGGACTACGAGCAGTACTTC. Translating it yields CASSPGDYEQYF. V usage is TRBV9 and J usage is TRBJ2-7, with TRBD2 as a possible D gene (6 bases). The CDR3 length is 12 residues. Trimming removed 4 bases from V and 3 bases from J, with 8 bases in between. CDR1 and CDR2 (germline): SGDLS, YYNGEE.

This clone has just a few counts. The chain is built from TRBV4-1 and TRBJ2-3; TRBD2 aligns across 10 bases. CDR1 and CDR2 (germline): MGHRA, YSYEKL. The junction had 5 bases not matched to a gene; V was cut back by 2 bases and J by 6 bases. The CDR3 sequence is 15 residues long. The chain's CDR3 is CASSQQNSGGDTQYF. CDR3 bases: TGCGCCAGCAGCCAACAGAATAGCGGGGGGGATACGCAGTATTTT.

CDR3 DNA: TGCGCCAGCAGCCCCGTTGGGGGAGGCGGGGAGCTGTTTTTT. Residues: CASSPVGGGGELFF. The rearrangement joins TRBV5-1 to TRBJ2-2; weak D call: TRBD2 (6 bases). Between the trimmed V and J ends, which lost 4 bases and 7 bases, there was a span of 14 bases. Germline V CDR1 and CDR2: SGHRS, YFSETQ. The CDR3 consists of 14 residues.

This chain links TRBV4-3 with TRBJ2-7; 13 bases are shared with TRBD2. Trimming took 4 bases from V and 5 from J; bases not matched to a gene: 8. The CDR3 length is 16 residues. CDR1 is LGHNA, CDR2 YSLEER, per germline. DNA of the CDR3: TGCGCCAGCAGCCCCCAGACTAGCGGGAGGAGGAACGAGCAGTACTTC. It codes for CASSPQTSGRRNEQYF.

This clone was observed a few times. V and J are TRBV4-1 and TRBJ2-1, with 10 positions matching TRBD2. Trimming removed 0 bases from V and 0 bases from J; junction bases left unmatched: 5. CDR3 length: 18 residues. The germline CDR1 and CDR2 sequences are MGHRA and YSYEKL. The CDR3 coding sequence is TGCGCCAGCAGCCAAGAGCGGACTAGCGGAAGCTCCTACAATGAGCAGTTCTTC. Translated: CASSQERTSGSSYNEQFF.

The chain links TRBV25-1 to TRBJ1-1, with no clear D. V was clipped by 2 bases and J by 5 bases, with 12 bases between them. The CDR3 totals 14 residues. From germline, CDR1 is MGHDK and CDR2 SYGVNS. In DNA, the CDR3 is TGTGCCAGCAGTGAAAACCTCTGGGAGACTGAAGCTTTCTTT. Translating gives CASSENLWETEAFF.

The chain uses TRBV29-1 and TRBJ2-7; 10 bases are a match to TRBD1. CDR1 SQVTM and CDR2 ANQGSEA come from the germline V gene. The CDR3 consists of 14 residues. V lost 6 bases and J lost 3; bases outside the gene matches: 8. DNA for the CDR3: TGCAGCGTGGTACCGGGACAGGGGATCTACGAGCAGTACTTC. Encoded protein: CSVVPGQGIYEQYF.

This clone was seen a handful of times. CDR3 region: CASSQDLIGSGGYEETQYF. The DNA of the CDR3 is TGCGCCAGCAGCCAAGATCTAATAGGGAGCGGGGGGTACGAAGAGACCCAGTACTTC. The chain couples TRBV4-1 to TRBJ2-5; 9 nucleotides line up with TRBD2. V trimming: 0 bases; J trimming: 3 bases; junction bases outside the gene matches: 14. In germline, CDR1 is MGHRA, CDR2 YSYEKL. This CDR3 has 19 residues.

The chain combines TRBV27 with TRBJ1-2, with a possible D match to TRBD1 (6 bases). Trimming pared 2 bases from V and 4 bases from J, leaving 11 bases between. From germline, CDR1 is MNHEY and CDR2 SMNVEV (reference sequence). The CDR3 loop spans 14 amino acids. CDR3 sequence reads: CASSLIGRGYGYTF. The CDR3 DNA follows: TGTGCCAGCAGTTTAATCGGCAGGGGCTATGGCTACACCTTC.

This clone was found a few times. In nucleotides, the CDR3 is TGTGCCAGCAGCCCGGGACAGGGGAGGAGGACCGGGGAGCTGTTTTTT. Amino acid sequence: CASSPGQGRRTGELFF. This sequence joins TRBV6-6 and TRBJ2-2; 10 positions match TRBD1. V trimming: 6 bases; J trimming: 5 bases; junction bases outside the gene matches: 9. Germline CDR1 is MNHNY and CDR2 is SVGAGI (reference sequence). This CDR3 spans 16 amino acids.

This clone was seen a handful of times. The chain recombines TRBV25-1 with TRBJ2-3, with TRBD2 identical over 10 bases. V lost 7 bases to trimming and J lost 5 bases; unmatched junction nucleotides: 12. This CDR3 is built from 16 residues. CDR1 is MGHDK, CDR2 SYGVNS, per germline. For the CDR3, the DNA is TGTGCCAGCATGCCATCTAGCGGGAGTGGTAGAGATACGCAGTATTTT. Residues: CASMPSSGSGRDTQYF.

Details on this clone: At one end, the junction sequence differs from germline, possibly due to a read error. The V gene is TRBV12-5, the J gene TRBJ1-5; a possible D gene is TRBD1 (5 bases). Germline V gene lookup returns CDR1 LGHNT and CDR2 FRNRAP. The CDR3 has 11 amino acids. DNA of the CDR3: TGTGCTAGTGGCCCGGGACTACCCGTGGAATTT. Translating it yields CASGPGLPVEF. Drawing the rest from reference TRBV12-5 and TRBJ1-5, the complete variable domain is DARVTQTPRHKVTEMGQEVTMRCQPILGHNTVFWYRQTMMQGLELLAYFRNRAPLDDSGMPKDRFSAEMPDATLATLKIQPSEPRDSAVYFCASGPGLPVEFGDGTRLSIL.

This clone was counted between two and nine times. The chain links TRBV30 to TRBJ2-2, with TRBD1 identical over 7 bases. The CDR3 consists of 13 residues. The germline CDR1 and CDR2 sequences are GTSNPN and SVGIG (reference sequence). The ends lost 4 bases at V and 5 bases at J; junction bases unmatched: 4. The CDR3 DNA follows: TGTGCCTGGAACAGGGGTGGGACCGGGGAGCTGTTTTTT. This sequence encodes CAWNRGGTGELFF.

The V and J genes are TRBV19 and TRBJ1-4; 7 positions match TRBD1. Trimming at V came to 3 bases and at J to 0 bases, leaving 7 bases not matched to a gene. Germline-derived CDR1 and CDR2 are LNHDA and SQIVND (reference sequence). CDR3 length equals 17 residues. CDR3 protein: CASSIQGDPATNEKLFF. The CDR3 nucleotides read TGTGCCAGTAGTATTCAGGGGGATCCCGCAACTAATGAAAAACTGTTTTTT.

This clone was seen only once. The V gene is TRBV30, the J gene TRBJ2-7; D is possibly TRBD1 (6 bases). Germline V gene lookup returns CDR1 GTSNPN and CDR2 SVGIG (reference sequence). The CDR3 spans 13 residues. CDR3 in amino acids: CAGMAGEAYEQYF. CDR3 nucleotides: TGTGCAGGGATGGCAGGGGAAGCCTACGAGCAGTACTTC.

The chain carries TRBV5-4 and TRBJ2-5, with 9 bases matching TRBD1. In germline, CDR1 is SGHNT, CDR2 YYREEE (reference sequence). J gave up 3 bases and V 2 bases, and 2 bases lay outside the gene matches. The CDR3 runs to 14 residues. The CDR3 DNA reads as TGTGCCAGCAGCTTACGACAGGGGGAAGAGACCCAGTACTTC. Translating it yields CASSLRQGEETQYF.

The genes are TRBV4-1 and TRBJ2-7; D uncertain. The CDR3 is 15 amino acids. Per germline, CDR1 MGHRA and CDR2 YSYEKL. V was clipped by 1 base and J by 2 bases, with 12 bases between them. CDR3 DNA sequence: TGCGCCAGCAGCCAAGTCGCGCCAGGCACCTACGAGCAGTACTTC. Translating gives CASSQVAPGTYEQYF.